The 30 T cell receptor beta chains given below trace back to one sample, sequenced in a study. TCRdb reprocessed the RT-PCR reads via MiXCR and lists one record per CDR3 protein. The top ten hold 3.6% of the sample, which has approximately 720,000 distinct CDR3 sequences, approximately 15% seen once. The material sequenced was memory CD4+ T cells from blood. These receptors came from a female donor in good health, serving as a healthy control.

This clonotype was observed a few times. The rearrangement joins TRBV15 to TRBJ2-7, with 7 positions matching TRBD2. The V segment lost 0 bases and the J segment 2 bases; nucleotides outside the gene matches: 10. This CDR3 spans 17 amino acids. Germline V gene data show CDR1 as LNHNV and CDR2 as YYDKDF (reference sequence). The CDR3 nucleotides are TGTGCCACCAGCAGAGAAGGGCCCCCGCTAGCGGCCTACGAGCAGTACTTC. It translates to CATSREGPPLAAYEQYF.

This clonotype has a handful of counts. The CDR3 spells CASSGPTLSYEQYF. The CDR3 nucleotides read TGTGCCAGCAGTGGACCCACACTTTCCTACGAGCAGTACTTC. The chain is built from TRBV6-6 and TRBJ2-7; D is unresolved. The CDR3 spans 14 residues. Germline CDR1 and CDR2: MNHNY and SVGAGI (reference sequence). Between the trimmed V and J ends, which lost 5 bases and 1 base, there was a span of 12 bases.

The chain links TRBV27 to TRBJ2-5, with D possibly being TRBD1 or TRBD2 (5 bases each). This CDR3 comprises 14 residues. The V and J ends lost 4 bases and 6 bases respectively, with 15 bases between them. Germline values: CDR1 MNHEY, CDR2 SMNVEV (reference sequence). CDR3 protein: CASSYERGGQTQYF. The CDR3 coding sequence is TGTGCCAGCAGTTACGAGAGGGGCGGGCAGACCCAGTACTTC.

J is TRBJ2-2 and V is TRBV4-3; unclear D gene. The V gene's germline CDR1 is LGHNA and CDR2 YSLEER. The CDR3 has 14 amino acids. V was shortened by 0 bases and J by 2 bases, with 4 bases between the two germline ends. This CDR3 reads CASSQEPNTGELFF. The CDR3, as DNA: TGCGCCAGCAGCCAAGAGCCAAACACCGGGGAGCTGTTTTTT.

This clonotype was observed at least ten times. The rearrangement links TRBV20-1 to TRBJ2-1; TRBD2 matches 12 bases. Trimming at V came to 5 bases and at J to 9 bases, leaving 11 bases not matched to a gene. CDR1 and CDR2 from the germline V gene are DFQATT and SNEGSKA (reference sequence). The CDR3 is 15 residues long. CDR3 DNA sequence: TGCAGTGCTGGGACCCTAGCGGGAGGGTTGGGTGAGCAGTTCTTC. This codes for CSAGTLAGGLGEQFF.

This clonotype was seen a few times. The chain couples TRBV20-1 to TRBJ2-1; the match to TRBD2 covers 7 bases. J was trimmed by 6 bases and V by 6 bases; bases with no gene match: 14. The germline CDR1 and CDR2 sequences are DFQATT and SNEGSKA (reference sequence). The CDR3 totals 15 residues. The CDR3 coding sequence is TGCAGTGCAACTAAACGGGAGGCCCCACGCAATGAGCAGTTCTTC. It yields the protein CSATKREAPRNEQFF.

This clonotype was counted only a few times. This chain connects TRBV28 to TRBJ2-3, with D perhaps being TRBD1 or TRBD2 (5 bases each). V lost 7 bases and J lost 4, with 12 bases in between. The CDR3 is 13 amino acids. Germline V gives CDR1 MDHEN, CDR2 SYDVKM. The CDR3 is CASTLSGPDTQYF. The CDR3 DNA is TGTGCCAGCACCTTATCGGGACCAGATACGCAGTATTTT.

Notes on this clonotype: This may be a read error, as it is one base from a much larger clone. The chain employs TRBV7-2 and TRBJ2-3, with D possibly being TRBD1 (5 bases). Trimming cost V 5 bases and J 0 bases, with 21 bases left between them. The CDR3 runs to 18 residues. Germline V gene sequence: CDR1 SGHTA, CDR2 FQGNSA. CDR3 nucleotides: TGTGCCAGCAGCGCACCCCTTGGGGCGGCCCCTAGCACAGATACGCAGTATTTT. Protein sequence: CASSAPLGAAPSTDTQYF.

The chain has TRBV5-1 and TRBJ2-1; D possibly corresponds to TRBD1 (6 bases). V was shortened by 0 bases and J by 0 bases, with 13 bases between the two germline ends. The CDR3 loop spans 17 amino acids. Germline loops: CDR1 SGHRS, CDR2 YFSETQ. This chain's CDR3 is CASSLVQGTSSYNEQFF. CDR3 nucleotides: TGCGCCAGCAGCTTGGTGCAGGGGACCAGCTCCTACAATGAGCAGTTCTTC. The full variable domain, completed using reference TRBV5-1 and TRBJ2-1, is KAGVTQTPRYLIKTRGQQVTLSCSPISGHRSVSWYQQTPGQGLQFLFEYFSETQRNKGNFPGRFSGRQFSNSRSEMNVSTLELGDSALYLCASSLVQGTSSYNEQFFGPGTRLTVL.

This clonotype was counted at least ten times. The chain uses TRBV10-3 and TRBJ2-5, with D perhaps matching TRBD2 (6 bases). Germline V gene lookup returns CDR1 ENHRY and CDR2 SYGVKD. This CDR3 region has 12 residues. V was trimmed by 8 bases and J by 5 bases, leaving 12 bases between them. In DNA, the CDR3 is TGTGCCATCCAGGGAAGCGGGGAGACCCAGTACTTC. It yields the protein CAIQGSGETQYF.

This sequence joins TRBV11-2 and TRBJ1-1; tentative D call: TRBD1 (5 bases). The CDR3 covers 15 residues. Trimming took off 4 bases at V and 3 bases at J, with 15 bases between the two ends. Germline loops: CDR1 SGHAT, CDR2 FQNNGV. The CDR3 here is CASSSLSRQYTEAFF. The DNA of the CDR3 is TGTGCCAGCAGCTCCCTAAGCCGACAGTACACTGAAGCTTTCTTT. Based on the CDR3 plus reference TRBV11-2 and TRBJ1-1, the full variable domain is EAGVAQSPRYKIIEKRQSVAFWCNPISGHATLYWYQQILGQGPKLLIQFQNNGVVDDSQLPKDRFSAERLKGVDSTLKIQPAKLEDSAVYLCASSSLSRQYTEAFFGQGTRLTVV.

Only a few counts were recorded for this clonotype. The gene calls are TRBV24-1 and TRBJ1-2; no firm D call. Germline-derived CDR1 and CDR2 are KGHDR and SFDVKD. This CDR3 comprises 12 residues. V shed 5 bases and J shed 3 bases, with 6 bases lying between them. The CDR3 nucleotides are TGTGCCACCAGTGTGGCTGACTATGGCTACACCTTC. Its translation is CATSVADYGYTF.

This chain uses TRBV5-1 with TRBJ2-7; D might be TRBD2 (5 bases). Germline loops: CDR1 SGHRS, CDR2 YFSETQ. V shed 2 bases and J shed 1 base, with 13 bases lying between them. There are 15 residues in the CDR3. The CDR3 nucleotides read TGCGCCAGCAGCTTACATCCGGGAATGTCCTACGAGCAGTACTTC. This encodes CASSLHPGMSYEQYF.

The chain is built from TRBV12-3 or TRBV12-4 and TRBJ1-2; possibly TRBD1 for D (6 bases). V gave up 5 bases and J gave up 4 bases, with 14 bases separating them. This CDR3 contains 14 residues. In DNA, the CDR3 is TGTGCCAGCAGTGAGAGACAGGATTTCTATGGCTACACCTTC. Protein product: CASSERQDFYGYTF.

This clonotype was seen at least ten times. V usage is TRBV6-5 and J usage is TRBJ1-2; D remains ambiguous. The germline CDR1 and CDR2 sequences are MNHEY and SVGAGI. The V and J ends lost 4 bases and 4 bases respectively, with 13 bases between them. CDR3 length: 14 residues. This CDR3 is CASSFSQAVYGYTF. CDR3 bases: TGTGCCAGCAGTTTCTCGCAGGCGGTCTATGGCTACACCTTC.

This clonotype was recorded at least ten times. This chain uses TRBV20-1 with TRBJ2-1; 15 bases are shared with TRBD2. The CDR3 is 15 residues long. The ends lost 3 bases at V and 7 bases at J; junction bases unmatched: 4. CDR1 DFQATT and CDR2 SNEGSKA come from the germline V gene (reference sequence). The CDR3 bases are TGCAGTGCTAGGGAGGGGACTAGCGGGGGGAATGAGCAGTTCTTC. This sequence encodes CSAREGTSGGNEQFF.

This clonotype was recorded many times. The chain employs TRBV29-1 and TRBJ1-1; D unclear. This CDR3 region has 12 residues. The ends were cut back, 5 bases at V and 1 base at J, with 8 bases in the middle. CDR1 is SQVTM, CDR2 ANQGSEA, per germline. CDR3 amino acids: CSVTSGNTEAFF. The DNA for the CDR3 is TGCAGCGTTACCAGTGGGAACACTGAAGCTTTCTTT.

This clonotype was seen at least ten times. The chain employs TRBV20-1 and TRBJ1-1; D gene uncertain. Looked up from germline, CDR1 is DFQATT and CDR2 is SNEGSKA (reference sequence). The CDR3 contains 15 residues. Deletions cut 3 bases from V and 1 base from J, with 15 bases between. The DNA for the CDR3 is TGCAGTGCTAGGAAGAGAAGTCCTCGGAACACTGAAGCTTTCTTT. Protein product: CSARKRSPRNTEAFF.

This clonotype was counted only a few times. The chain carries TRBV5-1 and TRBJ2-7, with TRBD2 identical over 11 bases. The CDR3 spans 20 residues. V lost 0 bases to trimming and J lost 5 bases; unmatched junction nucleotides: 19. Germline CDR1 is SGHRS and CDR2 is YFSETQ. As DNA, the CDR3 is TGCGCCAGCAGCTTGGCAAGGGGACTAGCGGAGACCCCACCACCCCACGAGCAGTACTTC. Amino acids: CASSLARGLAETPPPHEQYF. The whole variable domain, filled in from reference TRBV5-1 and TRBJ2-7, reads KAGVTQTPRYLIKTRGQQVTLSCSPISGHRSVSWYQQTPGQGLQFLFEYFSETQRNKGNFPGRFSGRQFSNSRSEMNVSTLELGDSALYLCASSLARGLAETPPPHEQYFGPGTRLTVT.

This clonotype was seen only a few times. The chain joins TRBV20-1 to TRBJ1-2; unclear D gene. V gave up 0 bases and J gave up 6 bases, with 11 bases separating them. The CDR3 extends over 13 amino acids. CDR1 is DFQATT and CDR2 is SNEGSKA in the germline V gene (reference sequence). CDR3 in DNA: TGCAGTGCTAGAGATCAGCACGGGAATGGCTACACCTTC. As protein: CSARDQHGNGYTF.

V and J are TRBV18 and TRBJ1-1; D gene ambiguous. CDR1 is KGHSH, CDR2 LQKENI, per germline. Trimming pared 6 bases from V and 3 bases from J, leaving 11 bases between. CDR3 length: 13 amino acids. The CDR3 reads CASSLHEDTEAFF. In DNA form, the CDR3 reads TGTGCCAGCTCTCTCCATGAGGACACTGAAGCTTTCTTT.

This clonotype was seen many times. The chain has TRBV20-1 and TRBJ2-7, with TRBD2 matching over 14 bases. The V and J ends lost 5 bases and 3 bases, in that order; junction bases with no gene match: 0. The CDR3 has 13 residues. Germline CDR1 and CDR2: DFQATT and SNEGSKA (reference sequence). The CDR3 loop reads CSAGTSGSYEQYF. The CDR3 DNA follows: TGCAGTGCTGGGACTAGCGGGAGCTACGAGCAGTACTTC.

V is TRBV5-1 and J is TRBJ1-1; D is undetermined. V was shortened by 2 bases and J by 6 bases, with 17 bases between the two germline ends. CDR3 length: 15 residues. In germline, CDR1 is SGHRS, CDR2 YFSETQ. This CDR3 reads CASSFTTKVGSEAFF. CDR3 DNA: TGCGCCAGCAGCTTCACGACCAAGGTGGGTTCTGAAGCTTTCTTT.

This clonotype was picked up many times. The chain has TRBV6-6 and TRBJ2-1, with 11 bases lining up with TRBD1. Germline V gene lookup returns CDR1 MNHNY and CDR2 SVGAGI (reference sequence). The length of the CDR3 is 14 residues. V was clipped by 7 bases and J by 9 bases; unmatched bases: 8. In nucleotides, the CDR3 is TGTGCCAGCATCCCGGGACAGGGGGTAGGTGAGCAGTTCTTC. Amino acids: CASIPGQGVGEQFF.

This chain links TRBV18 with TRBJ2-7; D assignment may be TRBD1 or TRBD2 (7 bases each). Germline-derived CDR1 and CDR2 are KGHSH and LQKENI. The CDR3 loop spans 14 amino acids. V lost 2 bases to trimming and J lost 6 bases, with 14 bases between them. The DNA for the CDR3 is TGTGCCAGCTCACCAAGCCAGGGGGAGGGCGAGCAGTACTTC. It translates to CASSPSQGEGEQYF.

This clonotype was detected only a few times. This CDR3 is CSVSWMSNEQFF. The CDR3 DNA follows: TGCAGCGTTTCGTGGATGAGCAATGAGCAGTTCTTC. The chain recombines TRBV29-1 with TRBJ2-1, with D unresolved. CDR1 SQVTM and CDR2 ANQGSEA come from the germline V gene. The V end was cut by 5 bases, the J end by 6 bases, with 11 bases between. This CDR3 is built from 12 residues.

The gene calls are TRBV3-1 and TRBJ2-1; D unresolved. CDR3 size: 17 residues. Per the germline V gene, CDR1 is LGHDT and CDR2 is YNNKEL (reference sequence). V lost 4 bases, J lost 1 base, and 17 bases lay in between. DNA for the CDR3: TGTGCCAGCAGCCGATCGGCGACTTCCCTTTCCTACAATGAGCAGTTCTTC. Translating gives CASSRSATSLSYNEQFF.

The chain recombines TRBV27 with TRBJ1-2; the D gene is possibly TRBD1 (6 bases). CDR1 MNHEY and CDR2 SMNVEV come from the germline V gene (reference sequence). The CDR3 covers 15 residues. Trimming took off 0 bases at V and 7 bases at J, with 15 bases between the two ends. The CDR3 reads CASSLSGQSFGGYTF. In nucleotides, the CDR3 is TGTGCCAGCAGTTTATCAGGACAGAGTTTTGGTGGCTACACCTTC.

This clonotype was found many times. V is TRBV4-3 and J is TRBJ2-1; D is possibly TRBD1 or TRBD2 (7 bases each). Germline CDR1 reads LGHNA; CDR2 reads YSLEER. Trimming shortened V by 0 bases and J by 4 bases, and 13 bases separated the two germline ends. The CDR3 sequence is 16 residues long. The CDR3 here is CASSQDRRGGYNEQFF. CDR3 coding DNA: TGCGCCAGCAGCCAAGATCGCAGGGGGGGGTACAATGAGCAGTTCTTC.

This clonotype was seen repeatedly, ten times or more. The chain carries TRBV6-5 and TRBJ2-1; 14 nucleotides match TRBD2. V gave up 6 bases and J gave up 7 bases; unmatched junction bases: 5. The germline gives CDR1 MNHEY, CDR2 SVGAGI. This CDR3 is built from 15 residues. The CDR3 is CASSRGTSGSNEQFF. CDR3 in DNA: TGTGCCAGCAGCCGCGGGACTAGCGGGAGTAATGAGCAGTTCTTC.